The present T cell receptor beta chain was sequenced within a study of monozygotic twins with inflammatory bowel disease. The CDR3 length is 17 residues. Germline CDR1 is SGHRS and CDR2 is YFSETQ. From its re-call of the 5' RACE reads, TCRdb lists each CDR3 protein once, without DNA. This table holds some 440,000 distinct CDR3 sequences. The sequence came from a human donor with ulcerative colitis or Crohn's disease, or a healthy co-twin of an affected twin (not recorded which). The chain joins TRBV5-1 to TRBJ1-1; TCRdb picks TRBD1, but there is no DNA to check that call. Sequenced material: blood. CDR3 loop: CASSLGTGPNWGFEAFF.